This T cell receptor beta chain comes out of a study of shared clonotypes between healthy human individuals. Study at large: A donor's plate count was three for CD4 naive and three for CD4 memory; CD8 naive had two and CD8 memory one. Study-wide results and caveats: The authors expected sequencing depth to affect clonotype sharing among donors.

Original processing methods: Filtering differed, since immunoSEQ gave only junction sequences and no quality scores. The repertoire was sequenced with immunoSEQ multiplex PCR; TCRdb's copy has only in-frame clones and lacks some. The V and J calls and clone size come from that table; D and trimming were worked out from the DNA. This sample has 1,400,000 or so clones; 98% to 99% occur once, and the top ten carry about 0.4%. The CDR3 is 15 residues long. The V gene's germline CDR1 is SEHNR and CDR2 FQNEAQ (reference sequence). Deletions cut 0 bases from V and 7 bases from J, with 12 bases between. As to this clone: The antigen remains undetermined.

This chain joins TRBV7-9 and TRBJ2-2, with D perhaps TRBD1 (6 bases). Source material: naive CD4+ T cells sorted from blood. Subset described: CD45RA+ positively selected. This receptor was identified in a man aged 25 to 40 in good health. The CDR3 DNA reads as TGTGCCAGCAGCTTAGCGGGCAGGGGTGTCGGGGAGCTGTTTTTT. It yields the protein CASSLAGRGVGELFF.